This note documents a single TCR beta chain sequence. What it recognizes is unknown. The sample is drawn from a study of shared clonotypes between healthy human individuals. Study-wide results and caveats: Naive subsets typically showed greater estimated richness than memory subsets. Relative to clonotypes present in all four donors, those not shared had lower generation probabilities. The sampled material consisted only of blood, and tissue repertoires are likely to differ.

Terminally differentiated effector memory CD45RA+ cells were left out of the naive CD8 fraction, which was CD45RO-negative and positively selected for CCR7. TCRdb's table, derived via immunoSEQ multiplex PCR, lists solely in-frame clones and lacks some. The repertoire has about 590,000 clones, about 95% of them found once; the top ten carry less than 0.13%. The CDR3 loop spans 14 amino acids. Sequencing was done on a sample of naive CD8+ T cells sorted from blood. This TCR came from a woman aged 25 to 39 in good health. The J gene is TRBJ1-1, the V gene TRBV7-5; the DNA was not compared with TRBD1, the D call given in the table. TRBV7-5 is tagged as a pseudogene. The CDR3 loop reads CVRSFLKGWAEAFF. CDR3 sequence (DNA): TGTGTCAGAAGCTTCCTTAAGGGGTGGGCTGAAGCTTTCTTT.